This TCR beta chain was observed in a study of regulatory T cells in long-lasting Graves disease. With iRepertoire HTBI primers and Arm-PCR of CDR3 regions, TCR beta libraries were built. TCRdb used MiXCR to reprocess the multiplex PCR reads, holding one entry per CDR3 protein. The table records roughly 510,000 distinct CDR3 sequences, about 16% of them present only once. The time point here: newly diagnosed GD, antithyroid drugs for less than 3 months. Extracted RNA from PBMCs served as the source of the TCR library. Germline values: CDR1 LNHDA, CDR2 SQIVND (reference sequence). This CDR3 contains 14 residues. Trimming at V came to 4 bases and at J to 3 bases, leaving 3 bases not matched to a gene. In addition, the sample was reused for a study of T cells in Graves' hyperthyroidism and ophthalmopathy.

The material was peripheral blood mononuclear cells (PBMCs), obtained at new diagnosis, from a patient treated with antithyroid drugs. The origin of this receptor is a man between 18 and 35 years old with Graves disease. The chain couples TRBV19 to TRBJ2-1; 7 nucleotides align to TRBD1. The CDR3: CASSTGQIYNEQFF. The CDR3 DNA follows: TGTGCCAGTAGTACGGGACAGATCTACAATGAGCAGTTCTTC.